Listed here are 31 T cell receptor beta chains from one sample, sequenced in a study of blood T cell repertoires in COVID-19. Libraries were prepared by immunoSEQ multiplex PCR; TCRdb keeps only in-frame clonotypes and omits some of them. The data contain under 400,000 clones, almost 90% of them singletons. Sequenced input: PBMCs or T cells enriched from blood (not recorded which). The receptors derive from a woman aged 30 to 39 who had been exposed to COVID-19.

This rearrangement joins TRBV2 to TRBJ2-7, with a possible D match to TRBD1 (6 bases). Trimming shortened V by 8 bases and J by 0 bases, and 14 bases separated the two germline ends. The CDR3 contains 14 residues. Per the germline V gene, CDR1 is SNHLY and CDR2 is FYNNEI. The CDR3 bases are TGTGCCAGCTCAGGGCAGGGGAGCTCCTACGAGCAGTACTTC. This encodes CASSGQGSSYEQYF. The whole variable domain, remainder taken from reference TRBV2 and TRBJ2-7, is EPEVTQTPSHQVTQMGQEVILRCVPISNHLYFYWYRQILGQKVEFLVSFYNNEISEKSEIFDDQFSVERPDGSNFTLKIRSTKLEDSAMYFCASSGQGSSYEQYFGPGTRLTVT.

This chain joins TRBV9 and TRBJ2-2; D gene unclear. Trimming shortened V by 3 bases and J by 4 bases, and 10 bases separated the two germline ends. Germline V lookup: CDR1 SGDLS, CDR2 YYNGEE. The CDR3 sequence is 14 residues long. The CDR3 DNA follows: TGTGCCAGCAGCGCTTCACTGGTCACCGGGGAGCTGTTTTTT. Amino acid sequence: CASSASLVTGELFF.

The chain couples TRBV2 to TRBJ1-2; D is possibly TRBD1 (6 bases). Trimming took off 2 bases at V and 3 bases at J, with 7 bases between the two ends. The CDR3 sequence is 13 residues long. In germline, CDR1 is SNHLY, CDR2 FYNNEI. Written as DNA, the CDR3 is TGTGCCAGCAGTGAAAACAGGGACTATGGCTACACCTTC. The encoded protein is CASSENRDYGYTF.

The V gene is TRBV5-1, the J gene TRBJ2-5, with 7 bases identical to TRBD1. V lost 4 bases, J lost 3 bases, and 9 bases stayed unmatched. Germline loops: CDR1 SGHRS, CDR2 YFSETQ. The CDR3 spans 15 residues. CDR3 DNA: TGCGCCAGCAGCCCCTGGGGACAGAGTAAAGAGACCCAGTACTTC. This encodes CASSPWGQSKETQYF.

The CDR3 DNA follows: TGTGCCAGCAGCTTGGTGAACAGGGGTTACGAGCAGTACTTC. Translation: CASSLVNRGYEQYF. The chain carries TRBV5-6 and TRBJ2-7; 7 bases are a match to TRBD1. Trimming cost V 0 bases and J 4 bases; bases outside gene matches: 4. Germline CDR1 and CDR2: SGHDT and YYEEEE. The CDR3 runs to 14 residues.

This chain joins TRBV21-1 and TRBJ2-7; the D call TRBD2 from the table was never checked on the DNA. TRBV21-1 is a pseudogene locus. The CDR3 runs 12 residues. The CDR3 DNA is TGTGCCAGCAGCCCCGAGCCCTACGAGCAGTACTTC. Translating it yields CASSPEPYEQYF.

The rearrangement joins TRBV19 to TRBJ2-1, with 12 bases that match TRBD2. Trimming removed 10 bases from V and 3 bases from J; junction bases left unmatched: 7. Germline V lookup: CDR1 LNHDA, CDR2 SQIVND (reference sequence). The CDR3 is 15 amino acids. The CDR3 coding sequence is TGTGCCACCCGACTAGCGGGAGCTATCTACAATGAGCAGTTCTTC. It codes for CATRLAGAIYNEQFF.

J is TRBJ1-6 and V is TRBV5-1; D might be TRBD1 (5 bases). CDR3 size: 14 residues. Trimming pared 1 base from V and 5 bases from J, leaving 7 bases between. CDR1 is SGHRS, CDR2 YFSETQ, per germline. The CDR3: CASSLRQNNSPLHF. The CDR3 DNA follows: TGCGCCAGCAGCTTGCGACAGAATAATTCACCCCTCCACTTT. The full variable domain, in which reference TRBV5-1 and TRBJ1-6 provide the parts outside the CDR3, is KAGVTQTPRYLIKTRGQQVTLSCSPISGHRSVSWYQQTPGQGLQFLFEYFSETQRNKGNFPGRFSGRQFSNSRSEMNVSTLELGDSALYLCASSLRQNNSPLHFGNGTRLTVT.

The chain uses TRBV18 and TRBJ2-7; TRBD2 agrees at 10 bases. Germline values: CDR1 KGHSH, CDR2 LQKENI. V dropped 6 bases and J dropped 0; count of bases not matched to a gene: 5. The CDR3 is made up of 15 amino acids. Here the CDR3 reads CASSAGLASSYEQYF. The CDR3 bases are TGTGCCAGCTCTGCGGGACTAGCGAGCTCCTACGAGCAGTACTTC.

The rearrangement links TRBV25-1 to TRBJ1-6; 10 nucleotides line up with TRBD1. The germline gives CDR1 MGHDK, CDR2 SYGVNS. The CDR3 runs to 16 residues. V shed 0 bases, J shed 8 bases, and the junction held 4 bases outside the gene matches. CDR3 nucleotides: TGTGCCAGCAGTGAATATCCGGGACAGGGGCATTCACCCCTCCACTTT. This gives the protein CASSEYPGQGHSPLHF.

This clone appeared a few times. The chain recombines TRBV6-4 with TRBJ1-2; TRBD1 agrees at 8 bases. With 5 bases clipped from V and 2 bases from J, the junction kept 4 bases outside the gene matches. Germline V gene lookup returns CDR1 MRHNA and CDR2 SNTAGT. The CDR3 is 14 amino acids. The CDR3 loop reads CASSPTGGNYGYTF. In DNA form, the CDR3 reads TGTGCCAGCAGTCCTACAGGGGGAAACTATGGCTACACCTTC.

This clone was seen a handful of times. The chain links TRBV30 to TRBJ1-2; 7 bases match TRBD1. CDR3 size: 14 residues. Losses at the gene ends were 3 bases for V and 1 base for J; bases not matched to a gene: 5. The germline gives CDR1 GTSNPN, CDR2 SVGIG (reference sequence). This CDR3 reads CAWSRQGLNYGYTF. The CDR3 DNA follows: TGTGCCTGGAGCCGACAGGGACTTAACTATGGCTACACCTTC.

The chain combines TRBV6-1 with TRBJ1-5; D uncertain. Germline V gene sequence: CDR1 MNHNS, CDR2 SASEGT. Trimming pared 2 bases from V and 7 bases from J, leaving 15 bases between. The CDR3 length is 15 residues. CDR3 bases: TGTGCCAGCAGTGAAAGCGGCTCGGGGAGCCAGCCCCAGCATTTT. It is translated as CASSESGSGSQPQHF.

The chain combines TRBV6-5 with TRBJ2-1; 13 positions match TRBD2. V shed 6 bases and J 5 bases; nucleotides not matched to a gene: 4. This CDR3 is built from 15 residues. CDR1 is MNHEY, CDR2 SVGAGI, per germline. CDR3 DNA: TGTGCCAGCAGGAGGGGGACTAGCGGGAACAATGAGCAGTTCTTC. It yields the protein CASRRGTSGNNEQFF.

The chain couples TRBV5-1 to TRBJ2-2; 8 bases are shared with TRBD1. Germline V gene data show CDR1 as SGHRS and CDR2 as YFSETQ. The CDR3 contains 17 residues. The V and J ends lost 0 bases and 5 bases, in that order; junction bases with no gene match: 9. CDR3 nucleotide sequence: TGCGCCAGCAGCTTGGGGGACAGGCTCATCAGTACCGGGGAGCTGTTTTTT. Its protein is CASSLGDRLISTGELFF.

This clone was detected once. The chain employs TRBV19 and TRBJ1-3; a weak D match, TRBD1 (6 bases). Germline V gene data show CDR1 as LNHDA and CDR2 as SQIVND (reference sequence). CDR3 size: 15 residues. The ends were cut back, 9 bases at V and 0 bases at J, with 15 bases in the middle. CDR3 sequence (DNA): TGTGCCAGCAATAGGGGGACCGACTCTGGAAACACCATATATTTT. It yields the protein CASNRGTDSGNTIYF.

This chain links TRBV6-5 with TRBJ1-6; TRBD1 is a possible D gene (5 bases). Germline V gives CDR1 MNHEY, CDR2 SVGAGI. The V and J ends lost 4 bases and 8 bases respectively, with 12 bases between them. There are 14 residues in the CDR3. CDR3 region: CASSSQGVDSPLHF. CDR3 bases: TGTGCCAGCAGTTCCCAGGGCGTTGATTCACCCCTCCACTTT.

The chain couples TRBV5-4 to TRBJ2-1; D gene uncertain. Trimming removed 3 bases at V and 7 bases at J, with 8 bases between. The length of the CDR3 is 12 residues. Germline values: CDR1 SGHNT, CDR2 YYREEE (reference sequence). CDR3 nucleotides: TGTGCCAGCAGCTCCGAGATGAATGAGCAGTTCTTC. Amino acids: CASSSEMNEQFF.

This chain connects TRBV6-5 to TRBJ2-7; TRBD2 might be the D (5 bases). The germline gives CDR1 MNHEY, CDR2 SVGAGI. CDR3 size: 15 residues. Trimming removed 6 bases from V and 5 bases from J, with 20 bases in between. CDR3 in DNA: TGTGCCAGCAGCCCGCTAGCAACCGGGTCCGACGAGCAGTACTTC. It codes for CASSPLATGSDEQYF.

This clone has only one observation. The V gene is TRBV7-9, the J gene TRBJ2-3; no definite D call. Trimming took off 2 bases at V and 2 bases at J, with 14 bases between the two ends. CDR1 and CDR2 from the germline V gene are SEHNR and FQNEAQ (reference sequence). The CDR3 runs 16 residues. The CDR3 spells CASSLLMQISTDTQYF. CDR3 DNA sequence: TGTGCCAGCAGCTTACTGATGCAGATATCCACAGATACGCAGTATTTT.

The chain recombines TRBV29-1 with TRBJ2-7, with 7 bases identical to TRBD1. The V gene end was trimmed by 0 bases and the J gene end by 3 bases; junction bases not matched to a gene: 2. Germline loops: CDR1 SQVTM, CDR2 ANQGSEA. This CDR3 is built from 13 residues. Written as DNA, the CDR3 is TGCAGCGTTGAAGATACAGGGGTCTACGAGCAGTACTTC. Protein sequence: CSVEDTGVYEQYF.

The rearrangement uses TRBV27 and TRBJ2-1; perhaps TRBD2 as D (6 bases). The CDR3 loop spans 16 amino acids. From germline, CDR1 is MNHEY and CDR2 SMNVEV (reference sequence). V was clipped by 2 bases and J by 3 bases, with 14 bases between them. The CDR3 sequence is CASSLGAGISYNEQFF. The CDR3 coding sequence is TGTGCCAGCAGTTTAGGGGCGGGGATCAGCTACAATGAGCAGTTCTTC.

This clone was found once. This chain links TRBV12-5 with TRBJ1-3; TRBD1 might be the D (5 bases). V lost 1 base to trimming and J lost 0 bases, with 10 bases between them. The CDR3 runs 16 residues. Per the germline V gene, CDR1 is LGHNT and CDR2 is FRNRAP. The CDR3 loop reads CASGLGRGSSGNTIYF. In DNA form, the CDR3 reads TGTGCTAGTGGTTTGGGGCGGGGGAGCTCTGGAAACACCATATATTTT.

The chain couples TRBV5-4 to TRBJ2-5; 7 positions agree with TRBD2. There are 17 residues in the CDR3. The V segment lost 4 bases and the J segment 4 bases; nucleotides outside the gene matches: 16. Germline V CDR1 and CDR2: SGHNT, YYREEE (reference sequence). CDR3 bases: TGTGCCAGCAGCCGATTGGGGGAGGGCCAATGGGGAGAGACCCAGTACTTC. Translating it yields CASSRLGEGQWGETQYF.

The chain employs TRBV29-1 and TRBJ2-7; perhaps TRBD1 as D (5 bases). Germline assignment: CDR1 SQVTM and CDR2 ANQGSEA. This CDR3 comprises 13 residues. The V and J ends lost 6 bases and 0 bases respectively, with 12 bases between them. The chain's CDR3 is CSVGNQGSYEQYF. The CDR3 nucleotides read TGCAGCGTAGGAAACCAGGGCTCCTACGAGCAGTACTTC.

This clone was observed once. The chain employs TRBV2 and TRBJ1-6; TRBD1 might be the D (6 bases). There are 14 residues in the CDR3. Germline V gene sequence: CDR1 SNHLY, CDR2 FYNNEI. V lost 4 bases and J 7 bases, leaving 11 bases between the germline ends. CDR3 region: CASSVRGQNSPLHF. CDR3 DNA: TGTGCCAGCAGTGTAAGGGGACAAAATTCACCCCTCCACTTT.

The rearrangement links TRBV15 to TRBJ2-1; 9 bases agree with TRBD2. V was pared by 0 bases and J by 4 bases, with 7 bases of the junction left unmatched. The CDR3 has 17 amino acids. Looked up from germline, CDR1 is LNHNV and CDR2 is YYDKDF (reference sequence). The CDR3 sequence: CATSRDPTSGVYNEQFF. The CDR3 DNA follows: TGTGCCACCAGCAGAGACCCGACTAGCGGAGTGTACAATGAGCAGTTCTTC.

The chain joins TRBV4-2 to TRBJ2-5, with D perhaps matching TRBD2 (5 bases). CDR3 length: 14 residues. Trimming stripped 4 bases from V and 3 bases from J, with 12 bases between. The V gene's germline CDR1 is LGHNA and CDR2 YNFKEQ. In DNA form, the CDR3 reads TGTGCCAGCAGCCCCGTCGAGCGGAAAGAGACCCAGTACTTC. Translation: CASSPVERKETQYF.

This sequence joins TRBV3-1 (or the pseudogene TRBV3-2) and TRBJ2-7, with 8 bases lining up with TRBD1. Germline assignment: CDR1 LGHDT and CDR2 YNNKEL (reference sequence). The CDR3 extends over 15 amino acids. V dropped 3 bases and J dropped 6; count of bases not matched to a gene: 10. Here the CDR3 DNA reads TGTGCCAGCAGCCACGCCGGGACAGGTCTAGCCGAGCAGTACTTC. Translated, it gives CASSHAGTGLAEQYF.

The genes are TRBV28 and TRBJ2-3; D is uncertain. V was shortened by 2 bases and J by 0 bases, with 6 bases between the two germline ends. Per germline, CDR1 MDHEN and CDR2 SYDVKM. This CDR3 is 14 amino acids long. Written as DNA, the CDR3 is TGTGCCAGCAGTTTAGTTCCTAGCACAGATACGCAGTATTTT. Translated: CASSLVPSTDTQYF. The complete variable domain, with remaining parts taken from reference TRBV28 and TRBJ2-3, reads DVKVTQSSRYLVKRTGEKVFLECVQDMDHENMFWYRQDPGLGLRLIYFSYDVKMKEKGDIPEGYSVSREKKERFSLILESASTNQTSMYLCASSLVPSTDTQYFGPGTRLTVL.

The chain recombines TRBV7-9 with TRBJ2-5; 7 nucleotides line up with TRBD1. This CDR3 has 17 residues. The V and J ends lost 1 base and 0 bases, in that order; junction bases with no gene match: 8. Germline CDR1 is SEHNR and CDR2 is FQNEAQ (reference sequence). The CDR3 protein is CASSLGLFTGDQETQYF. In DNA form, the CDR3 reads TGTGCCAGCAGCTTAGGCCTATTCACAGGGGACCAAGAGACCCAGTACTTC.